These 11 T cell receptor beta chains were sequenced from one sample in a study of T-cell memory formation after mild COVID-19. MiXCR, run by TCRdb on the 5' RACE reads, gives a single entry per CDR3 protein. The sample contains hundreds of thousands of distinct CDR3 sequences, 20% to 25% of which appear only once. The source material was PBMCs or a T cell subset sorted from them (not recorded which). These receptors were collected from an adult woman who had mild COVID-19 (a few samples of this study predate the infection). Cell type and time point are not known.

The V call is TRBV29-1, the J call TRBJ1-2, with TRBD1 matching 12 bases. Germline CDR1 and CDR2: SQVTM and ANQGSEA. The CDR3 length is 16 residues. The J segment lost 7 bases and the V segment lost 6 bases, leaving 15 bases of the junction unmatched. The DNA for the CDR3 is TGCAGCGTCGGGGGGGACAGGGGGCGCAGGAATGGTGGCTACACCTTC. It encodes CSVGGDRGRRNGGYTF.

The J gene is TRBJ1-6, the V gene TRBV7-8; tentative D call: TRBD1 (5 bases). V lost 0 bases and J lost 8, with 14 bases in between. Germline V gene sequence: CDR1 SGHVS, CDR2 FQNEAQ. CDR3 size: 16 residues. Written as DNA, the CDR3 is TGTGCCAGCAGCTTAGCGCGGGGGTATGGTTATTCACCCCTCCACTTT. This sequence encodes CASSLARGYGYSPLHF.

The chain combines TRBV18 with TRBJ1-5; TRBD1 agrees at 7 bases. CDR1 KGHSH and CDR2 LQKENI come from the germline V gene. This CDR3 has 15 residues. Trimming cost V 4 bases and J 4 bases; bases outside gene matches: 7. This CDR3 reads CASSRQGHGNQPQHF. The CDR3 nucleotides are TGTGCCAGCTCACGACAGGGCCACGGGAATCAGCCCCAGCATTTT.

This chain uses TRBV5-1 with TRBJ2-2; D remains unclear. The CDR3 is 17 residues long. CDR1 SGHRS and CDR2 YFSETQ come from the germline V gene. The V end was cut by 1 base, the J end by 5 bases, with 18 bases between. The CDR3 DNA reads TGCGCCAGCAGCTTGAAAGGATCCGGGTCGGATACCGGGGAGCTGTTTTTT. It translates to CASSLKGSGSDTGELFF.

This clonotype appeared once. The V call is TRBV12-3 or TRBV12-4, the J call TRBJ1-6; 7 nucleotides match TRBD1. The CDR3 loop spans 12 amino acids. With 7 bases clipped from V and 12 bases from J, the junction kept 6 bases outside the gene matches. The CDR3 protein is CASTKGAVPLHF. The DNA for the CDR3 is TGTGCCAGCACGAAGGGGGCGGTACCCCTCCACTTT.

In this sample, this clonotype turned up a few times. The chain carries TRBV6-5 and TRBJ1-6; D might be TRBD1 (5 bases). CDR3 length equals 15 residues. The V gene's germline CDR1 is MNHEY and CDR2 SVGAGI. V lost 7 bases and J 5 bases, leaving 15 bases between the germline ends. CDR3: CASTPGGGNNSPLHF. The CDR3 DNA follows: TGTGCCAGCACTCCGGGGGGGGGAAATAATTCACCCCTCCACTTT.

This clonotype was counted once. The rearrangement links TRBV11-2 to TRBJ1-1, with TRBD1 as a possible D gene (5 bases). The ends were cut back, 2 bases at V and 1 base at J, with 11 bases in the middle. This CDR3 has 15 amino acids. Germline V lookup: CDR1 SGHAT, CDR2 FQNNGV. CDR3 residues: CASSLYDSSNTEAFF. Written as DNA, the CDR3 is TGTGCCAGCAGCTTATATGACAGTTCGAACACTGAAGCTTTCTTT.

This chain uses TRBV6-6 with TRBJ2-5, with a weak D call TRBD1 (6 bases). The CDR3 runs 14 residues. V dropped 6 bases and J dropped 7 bases, with 18 bases sitting between them. The germline gives CDR1 MNHNY, CDR2 SVGAGI (reference sequence). As DNA, the CDR3 is TGTGCCAGCAGCGCACCAGGGGAAGTTGGGACCCAGTACTTC. Its translation: CASSAPGEVGTQYF.

V gene TRBV14 combines with J gene TRBJ2-7; D may be TRBD1 or TRBD2 (5 bases each). V dropped 0 bases and J dropped 3 bases, with 18 bases sitting between them. The length of the CDR3 is 17 residues. Germline loops: CDR1 SGHDN, CDR2 FVKESK. CDR3 loop: CASSQDRMGDGDYEQYF. The CDR3 nucleotides are TGTGCCAGCAGCCAAGACCGGATGGGGGATGGAGACTACGAGCAGTACTTC.

This rearrangement joins TRBV7-9 to TRBJ2-7, with D uncertain. The CDR3 covers 15 residues. Trimming shortened V by 5 bases and J by 2 bases, and 16 bases separated the two germline ends. Germline V gene lookup returns CDR1 SEHNR and CDR2 FQNEAQ (reference sequence). This CDR3 is CASSGRTAPTYEQYF. CDR3 in DNA: TGTGCCAGCAGCGGCAGGACCGCACCGACCTACGAGCAGTACTTC.

This clonotype was recorded a few times. The chain joins TRBV7-9 to TRBJ2-2; 8 bases fit TRBD1. V lost 8 bases, J lost 5 bases, and 4 bases stayed unmatched. The CDR3 runs to 13 residues. Germline V gene data show CDR1 as SEHNR and CDR2 as FQNEAQ (reference sequence). DNA of the CDR3: TGTGCCAGCCTGGACAGGGTTACCGGGGAGCTGTTTTTT. It specifies CASLDRVTGELFF.